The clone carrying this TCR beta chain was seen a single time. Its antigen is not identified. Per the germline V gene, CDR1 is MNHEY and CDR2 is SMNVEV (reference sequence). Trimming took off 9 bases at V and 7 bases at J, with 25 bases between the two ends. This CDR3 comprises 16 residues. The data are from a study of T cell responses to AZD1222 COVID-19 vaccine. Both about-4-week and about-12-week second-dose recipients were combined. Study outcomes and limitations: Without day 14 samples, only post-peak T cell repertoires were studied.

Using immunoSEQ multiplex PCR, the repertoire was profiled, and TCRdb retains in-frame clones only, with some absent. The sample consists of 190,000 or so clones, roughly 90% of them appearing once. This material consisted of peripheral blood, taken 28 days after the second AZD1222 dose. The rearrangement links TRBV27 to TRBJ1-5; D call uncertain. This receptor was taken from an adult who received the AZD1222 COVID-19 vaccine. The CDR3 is CASDTNSVVADQPQHF. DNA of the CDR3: TGTGCCAGTGATACCAACAGCGTTGTAGCAGACCAGCCCCAGCATTTT.